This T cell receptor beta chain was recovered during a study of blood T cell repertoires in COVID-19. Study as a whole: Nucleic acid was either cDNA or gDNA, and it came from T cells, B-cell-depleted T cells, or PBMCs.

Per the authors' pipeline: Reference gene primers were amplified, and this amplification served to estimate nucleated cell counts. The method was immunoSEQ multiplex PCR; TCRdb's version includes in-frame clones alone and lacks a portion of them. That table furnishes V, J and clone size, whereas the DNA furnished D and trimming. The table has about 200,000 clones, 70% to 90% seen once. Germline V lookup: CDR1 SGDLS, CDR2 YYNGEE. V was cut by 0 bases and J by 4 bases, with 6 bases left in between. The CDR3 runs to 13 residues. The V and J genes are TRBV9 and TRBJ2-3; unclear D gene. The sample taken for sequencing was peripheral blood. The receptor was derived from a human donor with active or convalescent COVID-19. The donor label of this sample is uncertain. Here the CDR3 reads CASSVGAADTQYF. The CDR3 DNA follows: TGTGCCAGCAGCGTAGGGGCCGCAGATACGCAGTATTTT. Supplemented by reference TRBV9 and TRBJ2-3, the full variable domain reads DSGVTQTPKHLITATGQRVTLRCSPRSGDLSVYWYQQSLDQGLQFLIQYYNGEERAKGNILERFSAQQFPDLHSELNLSSLELGDSALYFCASSVGAADTQYFGPGTRLTVL.